The 3 T cell receptor beta chains below were found in one sample sequenced in a study of post-analysis software for immune sequencing data. Regarding the study as a whole: Controls showed lower frequencies than patients for 5 or 6 TRBV segments, and TRBV5-6, TRBV5-1 and TRBV20-1 were among these.

Unique molecular identifiers were built into the TCR beta cDNA libraries. Using its own MiXCR run on the PCR reads, TCRdb lists one record per CDR3 protein. The sample includes a few hundred thousand distinct CDR3 sequences, 30% to 45% of them seen just once. For these TCRs, the target antigens are not known. Sequenced sample: blood. The receptors shown here come from a girl under 18 with multiple sclerosis.

This clonotype has only a few counts. The chain employs TRBV6-5 and TRBJ2-7; 8 nucleotides align to TRBD1. V was pared by 1 base and J by 4 bases, with 3 bases of the junction left unmatched. The germline V gene has CDR1 MNHEY and CDR2 SVGAGI. The CDR3 contains 14 residues. The CDR3 DNA reads TGTGCCAGCAGTTACTTACGACAGGGGTACGAGCAGTACTTC. It encodes CASSYLRQGYEQYF.

The J gene is TRBJ2-3, the V gene TRBV28, with D possibly being TRBD1 or TRBD2 (5 bases each). Germline loops: CDR1 MDHEN, CDR2 SYDVKM. V was shortened by 10 bases and J by 6 bases, with 23 bases between the two germline ends. CDR3 length: 15 amino acids. The chain's CDR3 is CATAEGDSSLDTQYF. Here the CDR3 DNA reads TGTGCCACCGCCGAGGGTGACAGCTCTCTGGATACGCAGTATTTT.

The chain combines TRBV20-1 with TRBJ2-7; TRBD2 matches at 7 bases. From germline, CDR1 is DFQATT and CDR2 SNEGSKA (reference sequence). V lost 1 base to trimming and J lost 5 bases; unmatched junction nucleotides: 5. CDR3 length: 13 residues. The CDR3 loop reads CSARGGLGNEQYF. CDR3 nucleotides: TGCAGTGCTAGAGGAGGACTAGGAAACGAGCAGTACTTC.